Presented here are 29 T cell receptor beta chains from one specimen sequenced in a study of tumor-infiltrating lymphocytes in primary liver carcinoma. The tissue used was unsorted bulk material of roughly 17-32 mg. RNA and DNA were co-extracted from it with the AllPrep DNA/RNA mini kit. A constant-region primer served to make TCR beta cDNA from approximately 490 ng total RNA. What produced the TCR beta libraries was three nested multiplex PCR rounds using slightly modified ARM-PCR. Researchers ran the first two PCR rounds for roughly 10 cycles each with TRBV1-TRBV30 forward primers and a C-beta reverse primer. TCRdb passed the multiplex PCR reads through MiXCR, listing each CDR3 protein once. The data hold approximately 110,000 distinct CDR3 sequences, with about 68% observed a single time. Sequences were obtained from liver tumor tissue from sampling region 1. Subset meaning: tumor region T1, superior pole. The origin of the receptors is an older woman with primary liver carcinoma and hepatitis B virus infection.

The rearrangement joins TRBV7-9 to TRBJ2-2, with 7 bases fitting TRBD2. The J segment lost 8 bases and the V segment lost 5 bases, leaving 11 bases of the junction unmatched. This CDR3 comprises 15 residues. Germline V gene lookup returns CDR1 SEHNR and CDR2 FQNEAQ (reference sequence). The CDR3 nucleotides read TGTGCCAGCAGCCCCGGACTAGTGGGAACTGGGGAGCTGTTTTTT. Its protein product is CASSPGLVGTGELFF.

This clonotype was seen more than once but under ten times. The junction departs from the called germline gene at one end, perhaps through a read error. This rearrangement joins TRBV7-2 to TRBJ2-7, with TRBD2 matching over 8 bases. CDR3 length: 15 residues. The germline V gene encodes CDR1 SGHTA and CDR2 FQGNSA. The CDR3 here is CASSLALGTRREQYF. CDR3 coding DNA: TGTGCCAGCAGCCTAGCTTTAGGGACTAGGCGCGAGCAGTACTTC.

In this sample, this clonotype is medium-sized (0.01 to 0.1%). V is TRBV11-3 and J is TRBJ1-1; the D gene is possibly TRBD1 (5 bases). Trimming took off 7 bases at V and 5 bases at J, with 14 bases between the two ends. Germline-derived CDR1 and CDR2 are SGHNT and YENEEA. The CDR3 runs 13 residues. CDR3 in DNA: TGTGCCAGCACCCATGGCAGGGTTACTGAAGCTTTCTTT. It encodes CASTHGRVTEAFF.

The chain is built from TRBV11-2 and TRBJ2-1; D gene unclear. V lost 1 base, J lost 15 bases, and 22 bases lay in between. In germline, CDR1 is SGHAT, CDR2 FQNNGV. The CDR3 is 15 amino acids. The CDR3 is CASSLVGGFSFGPFF. CDR3 nucleotides: TGTGCCAGCAGCTTAGTAGGCGGCTTTTCCTTCGGGCCGTTCTTC.

This clonotype was found many times. The V and J genes are TRBV5-5 and TRBJ1-6, with D uncertain. Germline loops: CDR1 SGHKS, CDR2 YYEKEE (reference sequence). Trimming removed 0 bases from V and 6 bases from J, with 16 bases in between. This CDR3 is built from 17 residues. The CDR3 sequence: CASSLEPPRQINSPLHF. The CDR3 nucleotides are TGTGCCAGCAGCTTGGAACCCCCGAGGCAGATTAATTCACCCCTCCACTTT.

A remark on this clonotype: Mismatch with germline at one junction end may stem from a read error. The CDR3 sequence is CVSLGLRVAGGKDTQHF. The CDR3 DNA reads TGTGTCAGCTTAGGGCTCAGGGTAGCGGGAGGAAAAGATACGCAGCATTTT. The V and J genes are TRBV4-2 and TRBJ2-3; D is perhaps TRBD1 (5 bases). TRBJ1-5 matches the DNA end more closely, so the J call is doubtful. This CDR3 is 17 amino acids long. Germline CDR1 LGHNA, CDR2 YNFKEQ.

The V gene is TRBV29-1, the J gene TRBJ2-2, with D tentatively TRBD2 (7 bases). The CDR3 runs to 15 residues. CDR1 SQVTM and CDR2 ANQGSEA come from the germline V gene. The V and J ends lost 2 bases and 3 bases respectively, with 13 bases between them. The CDR3: CSVESGGVDTGELFF. In nucleotides, the CDR3 is TGCAGCGTTGAATCGGGGGGCGTGGACACCGGGGAGCTGTTTTTT.

The V and J genes are TRBV5-5 and TRBJ1-5, with a possible D match to TRBD1 (5 bases). V was pared by 2 bases and J by 1 base, with 13 bases between. Germline values: CDR1 SGHKS, CDR2 YYEKEE (reference sequence). The CDR3 extends over 16 amino acids. The CDR3 loop is CASSFRGIGSNQPQHF. Here the CDR3 DNA reads TGTGCCAGCAGCTTCCGGGGGATAGGAAGCAATCAGCCCCAGCATTTT.

Note on this clonotype: The junction differs from germline at one of its ends, possibly a read error. This chain joins TRBV11-2 and TRBJ2-2, with D possibly TRBD2 on 5 matching bases. Germline CDR1 is SGHAT and CDR2 is FQNNGV. The CDR3 runs to 17 residues. The CDR3 loop is CASSTRTGAANTVELFF. In DNA, the CDR3 is TGTGCCAGCAGTACCCGGACTGGCGCCGCGAACACCGTGGAGCTGTTTTTT.

Concerning this clonotype: As the CDR3 is not closed by the conserved phenylalanine or tryptophan, this likely results from a read error. The chain combines TRBV11-2 with TRBJ2-1, with 15 positions matching TRBD2. Germline CDR1 is SGHAT and CDR2 is FQNNGV. There are 18 residues in the CDR3. The CDR3 bases are TGTGTCAGCAGCTTTGGACTAGCGGGAGGGCGAGTCGTGAATGAGCAGTTCCTC. This encodes CVSSFGLAGGRVVNEQFL.

The sample holds many counts of this clonotype. The chain combines TRBV11-1 with TRBJ2-2; D is possibly TRBD1 (5 bases). V was clipped by 5 bases and J by 3 bases, with 10 bases between them. The germline V gene encodes CDR1 SGHAT and CDR2 FQDESV (reference sequence). The CDR3 runs 14 residues. The CDR3 DNA reads as TGTGCCAGCAGCCCCAGGGCGGACACCGGGGAGCTGTTTTTT. It specifies CASSPRADTGELFF.

The chain joins TRBV5-6 to TRBJ2-2; D is ambiguous. CDR1 SGHDT and CDR2 YYEEEE come from the germline V gene. V was clipped by 4 bases and J by 7 bases, with 14 bases between them. The CDR3 sequence is 14 residues long. CDR3: CASSIGLTGGELFF. CDR3 coding DNA: TGTGCCAGCAGCATCGGGTTAACGGGCGGGGAGCTGTTTTTT.

This clonotype was recorded once. This sequence may be a read error, since a much larger clone differs from it by one base. The DNA of the CDR3 is TGTGCCAGCAGCTCTCTACAAATACTAGCCAAAAACATTCAGTACTTC. Translation gives CASSSLQILAKNIQYF. The chain recombines TRBV12-3 or TRBV12-4 with TRBJ2-4, with D uncertain. The CDR3 has 16 residues. V gave up 6 bases and J gave up 0 bases, with 15 bases separating them.

This chain joins TRBV11-2 and TRBJ2-6; TRBD2 agrees at 11 bases. Germline-derived CDR1 and CDR2 are SGHAT and FQNNGV. This CDR3 is built from 20 residues. V trimming: 4 bases; J trimming: 0 bases; junction bases outside the gene matches: 11. For the CDR3, the DNA is TGTGCCAGCAGCTCCTCCACACCGGGACTAGCGGTCTCTGGGGCCAACGTCCTGACTTTC. This gives the protein CASSSSTPGLAVSGANVLTF.

This clonotype showed up just a few times. A much larger clone lies one base from this, so it may be a read error. The V gene is TRBV14, the J gene TRBJ2-3; D is uncertain. The CDR3 totals 14 residues. The germline V gene encodes CDR1 SGHDN and CDR2 FVKESK. Here the CDR3 DNA reads TGTACCAGCAGCCAAGATGTCGGCACTGATACGCAGTATTTT. Protein product: CTSSQDVGTDTQYF.

The chain combines TRBV11-2 with TRBJ2-1; TRBD2 is a possible D gene (5 bases). Germline V gene sequence: CDR1 SGHAT, CDR2 FQNNGV. This CDR3 is 16 amino acids long. The CDR3 region has the DNA TGTTTCAGCAGCACCCTTCTAGCCAGCTCCTACAATGAGCAGTTCTTC. Its translation: CFSSTLLASSYNEQFF.

For this clonotype: Mismatch with germline at one junction end may stem from a read error. This chain links TRBV29-1 with TRBJ2-7; 7 nucleotides align to TRBD1. CDR1 is SQVTM and CDR2 is ANQGSEA in the germline V gene. This CDR3 contains 14 residues. CDR3 loop: CRVELTGTPYEQYF. The CDR3, as DNA: TGCAGAGTTGAACTGACAGGGACCCCCTATGAGCAGTACTTC.

Points on this clonotype: A much bigger clone sits one base away, suggesting this may be a read error. J is TRBJ2-1 and V is TRBV5-1, with 9 bases fitting TRBD2. Per the germline V gene, CDR1 is SGHRS and CDR2 is YFSETQ. The junction had 5 bases not matched to a gene; V was cut back by 0 bases and J by 7 bases. CDR3 length: 15 residues. The CDR3 DNA sequence: TGCGCCAGCAGCTTGGTGTTTGCGGGAGGGAATGAGCAGTTCTTC. Its translation is CASSLVFAGGNEQFF.

As to this clonotype: One end of the junction varies from germline; a read error may be responsible. CDR3 sequence reads: CASSQGFSGPTYEQYF. In DNA, the CDR3 is TGCGCCAGCAGCCAAGGGTTTTCGGGACCCACCTACGAGCAATACTTC. The genes are TRBV4-1 and TRBJ2-7; D possibly matches TRBD1 or TRBD2 (5 bases each). The CDR3 loop spans 16 amino acids. Germline assignment: CDR1 MGHRA and CDR2 YSYEKL.

This clonotype was seen just once. Given a much more abundant clone one base away, this may be a read error. The chain recombines TRBV28 with TRBJ2-1; D unresolved. The germline V gene encodes CDR1 MDHEN and CDR2 SYDVKM. The CDR3 runs to 18 residues. V gave up 4 bases and J gave up 3 bases, with 22 bases separating them. The DNA of the CDR3 is TGTGCCAGCAGTTACCTTCTGCTCGACACCGATATCTACAATGAGCAGTTCTTC. Its translation is CASSYLLLDTDIYNEQFF.

This clonotype was found a few times. In nucleotides, the CDR3 is TGTGCCAGCAGCTTGGAAGGGTCGGGGGCCTACGAGCAGTACTTC. It codes for CASSLEGSGAYEQYF. The rearrangement joins TRBV5-4 to TRBJ2-7; D is perhaps TRBD2 (6 bases). The CDR3 totals 15 residues. In germline, CDR1 is SGHNT, CDR2 YYREEE (reference sequence). Trimming removed 0 bases from V and 2 bases from J, with 12 bases in between.

This rearrangement joins TRBV11-3 to TRBJ2-7; 10 nucleotides align to TRBD2. The V gene's germline CDR1 is SGHNT and CDR2 YENEEA. The CDR3 runs 15 residues. The V and J ends lost 1 base and 5 bases, in that order; junction bases with no gene match: 5. As DNA, the CDR3 is TGTGCCAGCAGCTTAGGAACTAGCGGGAAGAACGAGCAGTACTTC. It is translated as CASSLGTSGKNEQYF.

Remarks on this clonotype: Given the absence of the conserved phenylalanine or tryptophan at the CDR3 end, a read error is likely. The rearrangement links TRBV11-2 to TRBJ2-1; no reliable D call. Germline assignment: CDR1 SGHAT and CDR2 FQNNGV. V shed 6 bases and J shed 2 bases, with 11 bases lying between them. CDR3 length: 14 amino acids. The CDR3 protein is CASRPPRTYNEQFL. The CDR3 DNA reads TGTGCCAGCAGGCCTCCCAGGACCTACAATGAGCAGTTCTTA.

This clonotype has more than one count but fewer than ten. A much larger clone lies one base from this, so it may be a read error. The gene calls are TRBV6-8 and TRBJ2-7; D tentatively reads TRBD1 or TRBD2 (6 bases each). The CDR3 covers 17 residues. Germline CDR1 and CDR2: MNHGY and SAAAGT. V was trimmed by 4 bases and J by 1 base, leaving 20 bases between them. For the CDR3, the DNA is TGTGCCAGCAGTTGCCCGGGACATGGGGGGCCTTCCTACGAGCAGTACTTC. Amino acid sequence: CASSCPGHGGPSYEQYF.

In the case of this clonotype: An end of the junction differs from the germline gene, which may be a read error. CDR3 protein: CSASGETQYF. The CDR3 DNA reads TGCAGCGCTAGTGGAGAGACTCAGTACTTC. The gene calls are TRBV29-1 and TRBJ2-5; D not resolved. The CDR3 contains 10 residues. Germline V gives CDR1 SQVTM, CDR2 ANQGSEA.

The rearrangement uses TRBV6-1 and TRBJ2-7; 8 bases are a match to TRBD1. Germline loops: CDR1 MNHNS, CDR2 SASEGT. The CDR3 is made up of 15 amino acids. Trimming removed 5 bases from V and 0 bases from J; junction bases left unmatched: 6. The CDR3 spells CASSLDGTGSYEQYF. The DNA of the CDR3 is TGTGCCAGCAGTTTAGATGGGACAGGCTCCTACGAGCAGTACTTC.

This clonotype was observed a handful of times. Compared with germline, one end of the junction differs, possibly owing to a read error. V gene TRBV6-1 combines with J gene TRBJ2-1, with TRBD2 matching over 9 bases. There are 15 residues in the CDR3. Germline V gives CDR1 MNHNS, CDR2 SASEGT. The chain's CDR3 is CASGELAGSYNEQFF. CDR3 nucleotide sequence: TGTGCCAGCGGTGAACTAGCGGGCTCCTACAATGAGCAGTTCTTC.

There are many counts of this clonotype. V usage is TRBV6-2 or TRBV6-3 and J usage is TRBJ2-1, with unresolved D. There are 13 residues in the CDR3. V gave up 0 bases and J gave up 4 bases, with 4 bases separating them. CDR1 is MNHEY, CDR2 SVGEGT, per germline. CDR3 nucleotides: TGTGCCAGCAGTTACTCTCAGTACAATGAGCAGTTCTTC. It codes for CASSYSQYNEQFF.

In this sample, this clonotype turned up many times. The chain combines TRBV10-3 with TRBJ2-5; 11 bases are a match to TRBD2. Germline CDR1 is ENHRY and CDR2 is SYGVKD. The CDR3 sequence is 18 residues long. With V trimmed by 4 bases and J by 4 bases, 14 bases remained unmatched. In DNA, the CDR3 is TGTGCCATCAGTGGGCCCCCGGGACTAGCGGCCCTGGGAGAGACCCAGTACTTC. Amino acid sequence: CAISGPPGLAALGETQYF.